This TCR beta chain stems from a study of Graves' ophthalmopathy and Graves' hyperthyroidism. The CDR3 loop spans 15 amino acids. Germline trimming cut 5 bases from V and 3 bases from J; bases unmatched to any gene: 9. Germline lookup yields CDR1 SGHAT and CDR2 FQDESV (reference sequence). Amplification of the TCR beta CDR3 regions used RNA transcripts (as template). HTBI primers were used in a first-round RT-PCR, which preceded a second-round multiplex PCR. TCRdb processed the multiplex PCR reads anew with MiXCR; each CDR3 protein has one entry. Of hundreds of thousands of distinct CDR3 sequences in the sample, around 20% were seen once. This clonotype has ten or more counts.

The source material was peripheral blood. This receptor was identified in a woman aged 18-35 years with stable Graves' hyperthyroidism. The rearrangement joins TRBV11-1 to TRBJ2-7; 8 positions match TRBD1. CDR3 sequence reads: CASSPRQGKGYEQYF. CDR3 sequence (DNA): TGTGCCAGCAGCCCAAGACAGGGGAAGGGCTACGAGCAGTACTTC.